The subject of this entry is one T cell receptor (beta chain). This clone was counted a few times. The clone's antigen remains unknown. Base qualities are not provided; no much larger clone lies one nucleotide away. The collaborating institutions used their own protocols to collect whole blood in K2EDTA tubes. For TCRbeta analysis, collaborators shipped samples as frozen whole blood, isolated PBMCs, or DNA extracted from either of those sample types. The immunoSEQ Assay, a bias-controlled multiplex PCR, was used to amplify TCRbeta CDR3 regions from genomic DNA. The original pipeline was this. Nucleated cell counts per sample were estimated from amplification of reference gene primers within the assay. To quantify the absolute abundance of each unique TCRbeta CDR3 rearrangement, sequence reads were collapsed and filtered. For each sample, productive Simpson clonality was calculated as the square root of Simpson's diversity index across productive rearrangements. The clones in this table, taken by TCRdb from immuneACCESS, are in-frame only. Not every clone is retained; where verified, under half of the shortfall comes from an unresolved V gene, and the cause of the rest is unknown. V, J and clone size are those of that table, while D and trimming were read from the DNA. A total of approximately 12,000 clones appear in this sample, around four fifths of them only once. The ten largest account for approximately 3.8% of the sample.

V gives up 1 base and J gives up 1 base, and the segment between their germline ends measures 4 bases. CDR1 MNHEY and CDR2 SVGAGI are derived from the germline V gene. CDR3 length: 13 amino acids, cysteine to phenylalanine. CDR3 DNA is the only sequence kept; it has 39 bases, read in frame from the first base. The data belong to a study of blood T cell repertoires in COVID-19 (dated by TCRdb to between 2020 and 2021). General notes on the study: The collaborator samples originated in the United States, Italy and Spain and spanned the acute and convalescent phases of COVID-19. The material from the prospective study consisted of cDNA or gDNA derived from T cells, B-cell-depleted T cells, or PBMCs. The dataset comprised deeply sampled blood TCRbeta repertoires from subjects exposed to, actively infected with, or recovered from COVID-19. The repertoires were made available in a free public database intended to serve as a resource for research on the immune response to SARS-CoV-2. Samples were obtained from the ongoing ImmuneRACE study (first 160 participants) and from 950 to 1,500 subjects provided by 6 global collaborators. The sample metadata nearly always contained a de-identified subject ID, COVID-19 status, age in years and sex. Where available, HLA class I and class II types were obtained from metadata supplied by the sample provider rather than from assay-based typing.

Beyond this particular receptor, the publication reports: The amount of clinical and demographic metadata varied by source and participant and was provided uncurated.

This sequence was found in a woman in her fifties or sixties with acute or convalescent COVID-19. Source material: peripheral blood. Recombination connected TRBV6-5 to TRBJ1-1, with the D segment identity uncertain. Read as DNA, the sequence is TGTGCCAGCAGTTACTTCCGGAACACTGAAGCTTTCTTT. This is translated as CASSYFRNTEAFF.